Within the sample, the clone carrying this T cell receptor (delta chain) is medium-sized. A far larger clone is a single base away, which makes a read error likely. Other DNA sequences within the sample encode an identical CDR3. This record comes from a study of gamma-delta T cells after stem cell transplantation. CDR1 and CDR2 from the germline V gene are GEAIGNYY and EKD. The CDR3 has 18 amino acids. TCRdb reanalyzed the RT-PCR reads using CATT. The table includes some 600 delta-chain clones, 4.5% to 7% detected once. The chain recombines TRDV2 with TRDJ1; 12 nucleotides align to TRDD3. The source is a human donor. It is not recorded whose cells these are; they may come from a transplant donor. The sequenced sample was gamma-delta T cells. CDR3 in DNA: TGTGCCTGCGACACACTTACTGGGGGATACATTGGCACCGATAAACTCATCTTT. Protein product: CACDTLTGGYIGTDKLIF.